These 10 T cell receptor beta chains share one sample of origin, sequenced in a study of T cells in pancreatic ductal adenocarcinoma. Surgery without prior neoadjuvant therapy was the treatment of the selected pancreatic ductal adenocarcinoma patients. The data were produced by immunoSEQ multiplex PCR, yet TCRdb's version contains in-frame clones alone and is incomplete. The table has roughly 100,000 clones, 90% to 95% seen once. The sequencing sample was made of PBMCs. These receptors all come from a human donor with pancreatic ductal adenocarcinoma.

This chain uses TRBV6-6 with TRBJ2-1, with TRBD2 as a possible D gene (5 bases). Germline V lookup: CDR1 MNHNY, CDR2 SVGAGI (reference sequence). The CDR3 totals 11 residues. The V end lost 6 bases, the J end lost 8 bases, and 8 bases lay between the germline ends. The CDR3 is CASSRSDEQFF. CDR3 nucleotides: TGTGCCAGCAGCCGTAGCGATGAGCAGTTCTTC.

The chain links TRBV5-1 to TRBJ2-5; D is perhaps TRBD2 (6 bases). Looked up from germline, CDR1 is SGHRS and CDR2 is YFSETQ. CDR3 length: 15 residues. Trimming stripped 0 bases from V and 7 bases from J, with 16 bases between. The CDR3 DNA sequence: TGCGCCAGCAGCTTGGGACACCCTCTGGAGGGGACCCAGTACTTC. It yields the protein CASSLGHPLEGTQYF.

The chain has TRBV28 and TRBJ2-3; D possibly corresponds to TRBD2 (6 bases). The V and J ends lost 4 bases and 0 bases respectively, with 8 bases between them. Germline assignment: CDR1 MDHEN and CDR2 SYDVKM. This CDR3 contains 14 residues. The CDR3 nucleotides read TGTGCCAGCAGTTCCAGCGGGAGCACAGATACGCAGTATTTT. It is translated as CASSSSGSTDTQYF.

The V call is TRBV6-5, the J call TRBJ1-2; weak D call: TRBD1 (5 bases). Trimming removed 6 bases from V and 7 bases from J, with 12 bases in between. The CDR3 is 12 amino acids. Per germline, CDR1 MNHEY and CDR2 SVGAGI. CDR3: CASRGMGRGYTF. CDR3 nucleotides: TGTGCCAGCAGGGGTATGGGGCGTGGCTACACCTTC.

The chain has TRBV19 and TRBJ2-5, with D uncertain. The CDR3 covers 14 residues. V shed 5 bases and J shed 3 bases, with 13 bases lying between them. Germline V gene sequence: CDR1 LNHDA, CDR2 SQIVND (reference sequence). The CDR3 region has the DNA TGTGCCAGTAGTGATCTTGTGGCGGAAGAGACCCAGTACTTC. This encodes CASSDLVAEETQYF. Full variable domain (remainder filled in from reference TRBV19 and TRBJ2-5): DGGITQSPKYLFRKEGQNVTLSCEQNLNHDAMYWYRQDPGQGLRLIYYSQIVNDFQKGDIAEGYSVSREKKESFPLTVTSAQKNPTAFYLCASSDLVAEETQYFGPGTRLLVL.

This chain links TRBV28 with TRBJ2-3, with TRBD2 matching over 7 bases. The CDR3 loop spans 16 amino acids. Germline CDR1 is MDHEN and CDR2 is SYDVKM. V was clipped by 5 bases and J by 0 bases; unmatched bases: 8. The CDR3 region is CASSHPRLASTDTQYF. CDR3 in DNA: TGTGCCAGCAGTCACCCCCGACTAGCTAGCACAGATACGCAGTATTTT.

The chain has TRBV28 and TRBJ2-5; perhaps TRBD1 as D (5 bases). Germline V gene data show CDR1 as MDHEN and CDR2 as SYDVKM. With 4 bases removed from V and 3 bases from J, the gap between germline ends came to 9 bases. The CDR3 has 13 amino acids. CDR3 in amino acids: CASSSRTKETQYF. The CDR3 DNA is TGTGCCAGCAGTTCTCGGACAAAAGAGACCCAGTACTTC.

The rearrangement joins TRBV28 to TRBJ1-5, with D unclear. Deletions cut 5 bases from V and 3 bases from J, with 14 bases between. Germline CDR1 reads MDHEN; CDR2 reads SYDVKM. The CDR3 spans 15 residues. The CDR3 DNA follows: TGTGCCAGCAGTAGACATACTTCATACAATCAGCCCCAGCATTTT. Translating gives CASSRHTSYNQPQHF. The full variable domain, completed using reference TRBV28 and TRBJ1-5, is DVKVTQSSRYLVKRTGEKVFLECVQDMDHENMFWYRQDPGLGLRLIYFSYDVKMKEKGDIPEGYSVSREKKERFSLILESASTNQTSMYLCASSRHTSYNQPQHFGDGTRLSIL.

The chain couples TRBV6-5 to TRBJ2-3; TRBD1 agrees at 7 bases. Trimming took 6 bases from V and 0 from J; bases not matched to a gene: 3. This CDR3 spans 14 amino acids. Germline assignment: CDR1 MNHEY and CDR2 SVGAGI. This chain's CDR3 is CASRKTGSTDTQYF. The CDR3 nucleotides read TGTGCCAGCAGAAAGACAGGGAGCACAGATACGCAGTATTTT.

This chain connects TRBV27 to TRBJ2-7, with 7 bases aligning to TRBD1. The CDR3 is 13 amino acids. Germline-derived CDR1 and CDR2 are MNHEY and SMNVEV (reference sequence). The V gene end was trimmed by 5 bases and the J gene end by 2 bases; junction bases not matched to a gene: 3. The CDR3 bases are TGTGCCAGCAGTGGGACAGCGACCTACGAGCAGTACTTC. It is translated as CASSGTATYEQYF.